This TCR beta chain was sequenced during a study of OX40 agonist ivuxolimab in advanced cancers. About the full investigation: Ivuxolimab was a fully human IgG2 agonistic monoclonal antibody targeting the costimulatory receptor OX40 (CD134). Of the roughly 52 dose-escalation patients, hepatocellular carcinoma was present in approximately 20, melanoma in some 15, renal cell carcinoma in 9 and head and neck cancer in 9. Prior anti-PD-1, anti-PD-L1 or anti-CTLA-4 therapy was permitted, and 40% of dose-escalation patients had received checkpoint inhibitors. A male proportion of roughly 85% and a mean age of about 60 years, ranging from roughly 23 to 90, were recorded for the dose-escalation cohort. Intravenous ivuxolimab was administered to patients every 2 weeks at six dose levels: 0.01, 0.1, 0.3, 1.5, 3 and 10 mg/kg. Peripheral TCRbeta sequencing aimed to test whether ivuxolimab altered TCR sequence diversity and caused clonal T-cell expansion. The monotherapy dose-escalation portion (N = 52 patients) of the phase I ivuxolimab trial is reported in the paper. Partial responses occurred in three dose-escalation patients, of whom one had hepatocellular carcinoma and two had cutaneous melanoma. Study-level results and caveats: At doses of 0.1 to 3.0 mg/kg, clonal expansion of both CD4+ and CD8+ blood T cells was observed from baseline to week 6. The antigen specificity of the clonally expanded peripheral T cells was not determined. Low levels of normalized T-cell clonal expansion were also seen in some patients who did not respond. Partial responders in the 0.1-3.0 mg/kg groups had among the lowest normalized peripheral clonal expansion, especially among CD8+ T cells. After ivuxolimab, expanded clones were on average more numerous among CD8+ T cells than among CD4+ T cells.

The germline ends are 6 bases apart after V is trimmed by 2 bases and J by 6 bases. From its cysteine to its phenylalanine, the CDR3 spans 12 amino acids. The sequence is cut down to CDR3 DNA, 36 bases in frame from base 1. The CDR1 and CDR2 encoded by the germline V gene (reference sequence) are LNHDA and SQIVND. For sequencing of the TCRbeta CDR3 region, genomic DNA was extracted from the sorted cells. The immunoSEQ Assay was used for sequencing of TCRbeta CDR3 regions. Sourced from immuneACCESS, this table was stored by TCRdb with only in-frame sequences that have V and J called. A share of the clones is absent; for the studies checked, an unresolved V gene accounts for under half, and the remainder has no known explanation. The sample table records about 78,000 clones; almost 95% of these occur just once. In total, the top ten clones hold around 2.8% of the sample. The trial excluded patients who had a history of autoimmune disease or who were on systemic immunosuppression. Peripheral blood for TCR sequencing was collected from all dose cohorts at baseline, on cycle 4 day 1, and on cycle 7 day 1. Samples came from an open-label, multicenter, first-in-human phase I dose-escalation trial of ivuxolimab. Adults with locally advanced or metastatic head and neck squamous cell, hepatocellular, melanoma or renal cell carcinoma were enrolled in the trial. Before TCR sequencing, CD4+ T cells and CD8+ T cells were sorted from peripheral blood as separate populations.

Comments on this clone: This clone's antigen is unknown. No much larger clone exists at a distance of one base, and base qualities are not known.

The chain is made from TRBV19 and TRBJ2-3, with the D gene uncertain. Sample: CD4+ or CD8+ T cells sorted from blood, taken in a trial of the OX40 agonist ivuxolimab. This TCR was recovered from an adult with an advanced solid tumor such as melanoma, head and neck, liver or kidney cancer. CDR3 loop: CASSIPGDTQYF. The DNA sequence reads TGTGCCAGTAGTATACCAGGCGATACGCAGTATTTT.